This TCR beta chain was documented in a study of shared clonotypes between healthy human individuals. CD4+ cells yielded CD45RA+ naive and CD45RA-negative memory subsets. With 2 bases removed from V and 5 bases from J, the gap between germline ends came to 10 bases. The CDR3 runs 13 residues. From germline, CDR1 is SGHRS and CDR2 YFSETQ. Using immunoSEQ multiplex PCR, the repertoire was profiled, and TCRdb retains in-frame clones only, with some absent. Of around 2.3 million clones listed, approximately 94% are singletons. The receptor was isolated from a man between 18 and 29 years old in good health. Sequencing was carried out using naive CD4+ T cells sorted from blood. As for subset: CD45RA+ positively selected. The chain employs TRBV5-1 and TRBJ2-5; D is uncertain. The CDR3 protein is CASSLITGETQYF. The CDR3 region has the DNA TGCGCCAGCAGCTTAATAACTGGGGAGACCCAGTACTTC.